A single sample gave rise to the 21 T cell receptor beta chains below, sequenced in a study of blood T cell repertoires in COVID-19. Method: immunoSEQ multiplex PCR; TCRdb's copy keeps in-frame clones and lacks some. This table has about 59,000 clones, roughly 91% appearing once. The sample was peripheral blood. These receptors were taken from a human donor in a cohort sampled during active COVID-19.

The chain recombines TRBV6-4 with TRBJ1-2, with 12 bases lining up with TRBD1. The germline CDR1 and CDR2 sequences are MRHNA and SNTAGT. Germline trimming cut 6 bases from V and 4 bases from J; bases unmatched to any gene: 12. The CDR3 runs 17 residues. The CDR3 region has the DNA TGTGCCAGCAGCACCCCGGGACAGGGGGCCCTAGGCTATGGCTACACCTTC. Translation gives CASSTPGQGALGYGYTF.

The J gene is TRBJ2-7, the V gene TRBV9, with a possible D match to TRBD2 (6 bases). Germline assignment: CDR1 SGDLS and CDR2 YYNGEE. CDR3 length equals 14 residues. V dropped 0 bases and J dropped 6 bases, with 13 bases sitting between them. The CDR3 loop is CASSVAGEAGEQYF. The CDR3 bases are TGTGCCAGCAGCGTAGCTGGGGAGGCTGGCGAGCAGTACTTC.

This chain links TRBV28 with TRBJ1-2; D is undetermined. Per germline, CDR1 MDHEN and CDR2 SYDVKM. The CDR3 is 11 amino acids. V lost 10 bases and J 1 base, leaving 7 bases between the germline ends. The CDR3 nucleotides are TGTGCCACCTCAGTTAACTATGGCTACACCTTC. Its protein is CATSVNYGYTF.

This chain joins TRBV14 and TRBJ1-2; unclear D gene. Germline V gene lookup returns CDR1 SGHDN and CDR2 FVKESK. V was clipped by 2 bases and J by 2 bases, with 15 bases between them. The CDR3 consists of 16 residues. CDR3 coding DNA: TGTGCCAGCAGCCAATTGGACGGGATTGACAACTATGGCTACACCTTC. Its protein is CASSQLDGIDNYGYTF.

This sequence joins TRBV12-3 or TRBV12-4 and TRBJ1-3; D uncertain. The CDR3 length is 13 residues. Trimming took off 6 bases at V and 0 bases at J, with 6 bases between the two ends. The CDR3, as DNA: TGTGCCAGCAGGCAGAACTCTGGAAACACCATATATTTT. The encoded protein is CASRQNSGNTIYF.

V usage is TRBV6-6 and J usage is TRBJ2-2, with 8 bases lining up with TRBD2. This CDR3 contains 15 residues. The J segment lost 4 bases and the V segment lost 2 bases, leaving 3 bases of the junction unmatched. CDR1 and CDR2 (germline): MNHNY, SVGAGI (reference sequence). As DNA, the CDR3 is TGTGCCAGCAGTTACGGCGGGGGGTCCACCGGGGAGCTGTTTTTT. Translated, it gives CASSYGGGSTGELFF.

The chain carries TRBV9 and TRBJ2-7, with 9 positions matching TRBD1. Germline CDR1 SGDLS, CDR2 YYNGEE. The length of the CDR3 is 14 residues. V lost 4 bases, J lost 9 bases, and 11 bases stayed unmatched. DNA of the CDR3: TGTGCCAGCAGCCCACTCCGGACAGGGGTTGTGCAGTACTTC. Translation gives CASSPLRTGVVQYF. Supplemented by reference TRBV9 and TRBJ2-7, the full variable domain reads DSGVTQTPKHLITATGQRVTLRCSPRSGDLSVYWYQQSLDQGLQFLIQYYNGEERAKGNILERFSAQQFPDLHSELNLSSLELGDSALYFCASSPLRTGVVQYFGPGTRLTVT.

V gene TRBV5-1 combines with J gene TRBJ2-1, with D possibly matching TRBD2 (5 bases). Germline-derived CDR1 and CDR2 are SGHRS and YFSETQ. The CDR3 consists of 11 residues. The ends were cut back, 4 bases at V and 7 bases at J, with 6 bases in the middle. Written as DNA, the CDR3 is TGCGCCAGCAGCGGAGGAAATGAGCAGTTCTTC. Translation gives CASSGGNEQFF.

The chain recombines TRBV9 with TRBJ2-7; TRBD1 matches 8 bases. Unmatched junction bases numbered 3, after V lost 0 bases and J lost 1 base. From germline, CDR1 is SGDLS and CDR2 YYNGEE. The CDR3 is made up of 15 amino acids. Here the CDR3 DNA reads TGTGCCAGCAGCGTAGCAGGGGGCTCATCCTACGAGCAGTACTTC. It translates to CASSVAGGSSYEQYF.

The J gene is TRBJ2-5, the V gene TRBV6-2 or TRBV6-3, with 15 bases lining up with TRBD2. The CDR3 extends over 17 amino acids. The V gene end was trimmed by 5 bases and the J gene end by 3 bases; junction bases not matched to a gene: 7. In germline, CDR1 is MNHEY, CDR2 SVGEGT. As DNA, the CDR3 is TGTGCCAGCAGTAAAGGACTAGCGGGAGGGGACGAAGAGACCCAGTACTTC. Translation: CASSKGLAGGDEETQYF.

This clone was observed a few times. This chain connects TRBV9 to TRBJ1-6, with a possible D match to TRBD1 (6 bases). V was cut by 3 bases and J by 11 bases, with 21 bases left in between. There are 16 residues in the CDR3. From germline, CDR1 is SGDLS and CDR2 YYNGEE. The CDR3 loop reads CASSDGTPSIRAPLHF. The CDR3 bases are TGTGCCAGCAGCGACGGGACACCAAGCATTCGGGCACCCCTCCACTTT.

The CDR3 spells CASSWGAGTQGETQYF. The DNA for the CDR3 is TGCGCCAGCAGCTGGGGAGCGGGGACACAGGGAGAGACCCAGTACTTC. The chain couples TRBV5-1 to TRBJ2-5; tentatively, D is TRBD2 (7 bases). CDR1 and CDR2 from the germline V gene are SGHRS and YFSETQ. The ends were cut back, 3 bases at V and 4 bases at J, with 19 bases in the middle. This CDR3 contains 16 residues.

The CDR3 DNA sequence: TGTGCCAGCAGCAGACAGGGACCGCTTGGGGCAGATACGCAGTATTTT. This sequence encodes CASSRQGPLGADTQYF. This chain joins TRBV7-3 and TRBJ2-3, with 7 bases fitting TRBD1. The V gene's germline CDR1 is SGHTA and CDR2 FQGTGA. V lost 5 bases, J lost 4 bases, and 12 bases stayed unmatched. The CDR3 is 16 amino acids.

The chain links TRBV5-6 to TRBJ1-2; D not resolved. The CDR3 has 17 amino acids. CDR1 is SGHDT, CDR2 YYEEEE, per germline. Trimming took 0 bases from V and 1 from J, leaving 16 bases between them. Written as DNA, the CDR3 is TGTGCCAGCAGCTTGGGGAGGTGGAACTTGGTTAACTATGGCTACACCTTC. This translates into CASSLGRWNLVNYGYTF.

This clone was seen a few times. The rearrangement joins TRBV19 to TRBJ2-1, with a weak D call TRBD1 (6 bases). Between the trimmed V and J ends, which lost 3 bases and 4 bases, there was a span of 7 bases. CDR3 length equals 13 residues. Germline V gene lookup returns CDR1 LNHDA and CDR2 SQIVND (reference sequence). This CDR3 reads CASSMGTYNEQFF. DNA for the CDR3: TGTGCCAGTAGTATGGGGACATACAATGAGCAGTTCTTC.

This rearrangement joins TRBV29-1 to TRBJ1-2; D perhaps matches TRBD1 (6 bases). Germline CDR1 and CDR2: SQVTM and ANQGSEA. The CDR3 extends over 14 amino acids. The germline V and J ends were trimmed by 7 bases and 1 base, with 16 bases remaining between them. This CDR3 is CSDGGQGNNYGYTF. CDR3 nucleotides: TGCAGCGACGGCGGTCAGGGGAATAACTATGGCTACACCTTC.

The V and J genes are TRBV15 and TRBJ1-3; D may be TRBD1 (5 bases). Germline CDR1 is LNHNV and CDR2 is YYDKDF (reference sequence). This CDR3 is 13 amino acids long. Trimming shortened V by 3 bases and J by 8 bases, and 11 bases separated the two germline ends. The CDR3 DNA is TGTGCCACCAGCAGTCGGCAGGGTCACACCATATATTTT. This codes for CATSSRQGHTIYF. Full variable domain (rest looked up from reference TRBV15 and TRBJ1-3): DAMVIQNPRYQVTQFGKPVTLSCSQTLNHNVMYWYQQKSSQAPKLLFHYYDKDFNNEADTPDNFQSRRPNTSFCFLDIRSPGLGDTAMYLCATSSRQGHTIYFGEGSWLTVV.

The chain carries TRBV29-1 and TRBJ2-5; D is undetermined. From germline, CDR1 is SQVTM and CDR2 ANQGSEA. The CDR3 length is 12 residues. V was cut by 8 bases and J by 3 bases, with 13 bases left in between. The DNA of the CDR3 is TGCAGCCTACGAGGTTTTAAAGAGACCCAGTACTTC. Protein product: CSLRGFKETQYF.

The gene calls are TRBV15 and TRBJ1-3; D call uncertain. Germline loops: CDR1 LNHNV, CDR2 YYDKDF (reference sequence). This CDR3 contains 13 residues. The V end was cut by 1 base, the J end by 8 bases, with 9 bases between. The CDR3 reads CATSRAAWDTIYF. CDR3 coding DNA: TGTGCCACCAGCAGAGCAGCGTGGGACACCATATATTTT.

This clone was found once. This chain connects TRBV7-9 to TRBJ2-1, with 10 nucleotides matching TRBD1. The CDR3 sequence is 13 residues long. The J segment lost 4 bases and the V segment lost 9 bases, leaving 3 bases of the junction unmatched. Looked up from germline, CDR1 is SEHNR and CDR2 is FQNEAQ (reference sequence). The CDR3 spells CARTGGKYNEQFF. For the CDR3, the DNA is TGTGCCAGGACAGGGGGCAAGTACAATGAGCAGTTCTTC.

This chain joins TRBV4-1 and TRBJ2-4, with D maybe TRBD1 (6 bases). CDR1 is MGHRA, CDR2 YSYEKL, per germline. CDR3 length: 15 residues. Trimming shortened V by 5 bases and J by 8 bases, and 19 bases separated the two germline ends. CDR3 residues: CASSATTGAAHIQYF. The CDR3 DNA sequence: TGCGCCAGCAGCGCGACGACAGGTGCGGCCCACATTCAGTACTTC.